This T cell receptor beta chain was observed in a study of blood T cell repertoires in COVID-19. In the study overall: Samples of COVID-19 (acute and convalescent) were obtained from the United States, Italy and Spain. PBMCs, B-cell-depleted T cells, or T cells provided the cDNA or gDNA that made up the material.

Using immunoSEQ multiplex PCR, the repertoire was profiled, and TCRdb retains in-frame clones only, with some absent. The sample holds 100,000 to 150,000 clones, approximately 81% seen once. Trimming stripped 4 bases from V and 5 bases from J, with 11 bases between. This CDR3 is built from 13 residues. Germline assignment: CDR1 SGHDN and CDR2 FVKESK. The material sequenced was peripheral blood. The receptor's source is a man aged 55-75 years with acute or convalescent COVID-19. This chain joins TRBV14 and TRBJ1-2; D possibly corresponds to TRBD1 (6 bases). The chain's CDR3 is CASSLQGWYGYTF. CDR3 nucleotides: TGTGCCAGCAGCCTACAGGGTTGGTATGGCTACACCTTC.